This T cell receptor (beta chain) came from a study of tumor-infiltrating lymphocytes in primary liver carcinoma. Turning to the study itself: All lesions had stage T1-T3 N0M0 and roughly 4.2 to 10 cm widths. Notes on the study in general: It was in tumors, not blood, that the top-250-clone fraction was significantly higher (p = 0.039). There were only about 7.5-24% of top clones found in all five tumor regions.

Using a constant-region primer together with ProtoScript II reverse transcriptase, TCR beta cDNA was made from around 0.55 ug of total RNA. Amplification in three nested multiplex PCR rounds with slightly modified ARM-PCR gave rise to TCR beta libraries. Running roughly 10 cycles apiece, the first two PCR rounds relied on TRBV1-TRBV30 forward primers together with a C-beta reverse primer. TCRdb called the multiplex PCR reads again in MiXCR, with one record for every CDR3 protein. The table records about 78,000 distinct CDR3 sequences, about two thirds of them present only once. Scientists recovered RNA and DNA together from roughly 21-30 mg of unsorted bulk tissue. Patients had primary liver carcinoma treated by surgical resection. Looked up from germline, CDR1 is MGHRA and CDR2 is YSYEKL. CDR3 length equals 15 residues. This clonotype was recorded at least ten times. The target antigen is unknown. This could be a read error, since a much larger clone is one nucleotide away.

The receptor was isolated from a woman aged 55-70 years with primary liver carcinoma and hepatitis B virus infection. The sequenced material came from liver tumor tissue from sampling region 4. Subset meaning: tumor region T4, right-lateral pole. This chain joins TRBV4-1 and TRBJ2-1; TRBD2 is a possible D gene (5 bases). The chain's CDR3 is CASSQAEGSHNEQFF. The DNA for the CDR3 is TGCGCCAGCAGCCAAGCCGAGGGCTCCCACAATGAGCAGTTCTTC.